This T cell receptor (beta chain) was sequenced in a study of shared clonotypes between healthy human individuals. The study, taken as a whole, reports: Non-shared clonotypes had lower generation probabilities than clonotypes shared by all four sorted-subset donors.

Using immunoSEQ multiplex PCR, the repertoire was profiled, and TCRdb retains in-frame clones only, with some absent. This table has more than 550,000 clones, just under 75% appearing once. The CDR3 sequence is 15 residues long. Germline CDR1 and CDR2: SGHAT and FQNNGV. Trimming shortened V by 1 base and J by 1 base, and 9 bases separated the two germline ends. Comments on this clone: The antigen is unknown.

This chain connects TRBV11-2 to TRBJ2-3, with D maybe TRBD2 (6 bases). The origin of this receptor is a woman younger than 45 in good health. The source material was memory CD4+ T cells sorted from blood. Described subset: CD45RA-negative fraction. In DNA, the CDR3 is TGTGCCAGCAGCTTAGCTGGCGGGGGCACAGATACGCAGTATTTT. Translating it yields CASSLAGGGTDTQYF. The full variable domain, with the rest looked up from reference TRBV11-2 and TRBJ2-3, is EAGVAQSPRYKIIEKRQSVAFWCNPISGHATLYWYQQILGQGPKLLIQFQNNGVVDDSQLPKDRFSAERLKGVDSTLKIQPAKLEDSAVYLCASSLAGGGTDTQYFGPGTRLTVL.